This T cell receptor beta chain came from a study of blood T cells in healthy people across ages. The authors ran a second PCR of 7 to 11 cycles using a sample-barcoded 5' primer and a J-beta primer mix. Via MiXCR, TCRdb re-called the 5' RACE reads, giving one row per CDR3 protein. The sample records around 1,500,000 distinct CDR3 sequences, over 25% being singletons. Points on this clonotype: A much bigger clone sits one base away, suggesting this may be a read error.

With 4 bases clipped from V and 9 bases from J, the junction kept 8 bases outside the gene matches. CDR1 and CDR2 (germline): MNHEY, SVGAGI. This CDR3 region has 14 residues. V gene TRBV6-5 combines with J gene TRBJ2-1; TRBD1 matches at 8 bases. The sample was blood. The TCR originated in a woman younger than 45 in good health. CDR3 sequence: CASSWKSGGTEQFF. The CDR3 DNA is TGTGCCAGCAGTTGGAAGTCAGGGGGCACTGAGCAGTTCTTC.